The entry below gives a single T cell receptor beta chain sequence along with its context. The antigen remains unidentified. TCRdb's table, derived via immunoSEQ multiplex PCR, lists solely in-frame clones and lacks some. The sample lists tens of thousands of clones; over 60% were seen once. The sample comes from a study of T cell clones after liver transplantation. Study background: HCV positivity affected three of eight recipients; the rest lacked autoimmune or viral indications.

Overall study findings and caveats: Circulating graft-donor-reactive CD4 TCRbeta sequences fell significantly post-transplant in most of the 8 subjects. Post-transplant time points were not standardized, so conclusions are preliminary.

The specimen comprised CD4+ T cells from blood, sampled at the 22-month timepoint. This TCR came from a human patient who received a liver transplant. Some T cells may be provided by the graft donor.

The CDR3 coding sequence is TGTGCCAGCAGCCTACAAACTAACCAGGGCGGCGAAAAACTGTTTTTT. It yields the protein CASSLQTNQGGEKLFF. The chain is built from TRBV5-8 and TRBJ1-4, with D perhaps TRBD1 (5 bases). V lost 4 bases and J 8 bases, leaving 21 bases between the germline ends. Looked up from germline, CDR1 is SGHTS and CDR2 is YDEGEE. The CDR3 is 16 residues long.